The subject of this entry is one T cell receptor (beta chain). This CDR3 is 15 amino acids long. V trimming: 4 bases; J trimming: 2 bases; junction bases outside the gene matches: 4. Germline CDR1 SEHNR, CDR2 FQNEAQ (reference sequence). Sequenced by immunoSEQ multiplex PCR; TCRdb stores in-frame clones only, minus some. The repertoire has about 20,000 clones, 75% to 95% of them found once; the top ten carry roughly 58%. The data stem from a study of OX40 agonist ivuxolimab in advanced cancers. This chain links TRBV7-9 with TRBJ2-3, with 9 positions matching TRBD1. This TCR was sampled from an adult with an advanced solid tumor such as melanoma, head and neck, liver or kidney cancer. Sequenced here: CD4+ or CD8+ T cells sorted from blood, sampled in a trial of the OX40 agonist ivuxolimab. The CDR3 loop is CASSSGQGYTDTQYF. CDR3 in DNA: TGTGCCAGCAGCTCGGGACAGGGCTACACAGATACGCAGTATTTT.